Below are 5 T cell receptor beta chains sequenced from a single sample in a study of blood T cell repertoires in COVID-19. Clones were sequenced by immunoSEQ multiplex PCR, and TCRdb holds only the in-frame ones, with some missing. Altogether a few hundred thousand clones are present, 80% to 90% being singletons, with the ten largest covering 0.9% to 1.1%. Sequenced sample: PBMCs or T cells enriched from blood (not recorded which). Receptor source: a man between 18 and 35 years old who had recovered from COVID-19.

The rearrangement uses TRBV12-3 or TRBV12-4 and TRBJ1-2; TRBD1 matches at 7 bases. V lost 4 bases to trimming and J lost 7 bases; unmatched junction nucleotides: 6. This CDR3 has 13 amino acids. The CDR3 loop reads CASSSRQGSGYTF. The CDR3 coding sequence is TGTGCCAGCAGTTCCCGACAGGGAAGTGGCTACACCTTC.

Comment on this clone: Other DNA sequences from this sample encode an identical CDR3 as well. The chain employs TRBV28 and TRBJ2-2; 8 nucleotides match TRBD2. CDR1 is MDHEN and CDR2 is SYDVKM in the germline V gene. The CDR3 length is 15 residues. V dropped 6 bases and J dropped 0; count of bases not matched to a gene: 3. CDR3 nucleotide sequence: TGTGCCAGCAGGCCGGGACTAGCGAACACCGGGGAGCTGTTTTTT. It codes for CASRPGLANTGELFF.

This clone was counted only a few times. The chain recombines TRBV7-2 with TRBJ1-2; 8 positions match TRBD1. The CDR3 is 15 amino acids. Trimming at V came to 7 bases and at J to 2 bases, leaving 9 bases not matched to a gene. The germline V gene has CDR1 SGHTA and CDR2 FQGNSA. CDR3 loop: CASMYTGGFNYGYTF. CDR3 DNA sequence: TGTGCCAGCATGTATACAGGGGGGTTCAACTATGGCTACACCTTC.

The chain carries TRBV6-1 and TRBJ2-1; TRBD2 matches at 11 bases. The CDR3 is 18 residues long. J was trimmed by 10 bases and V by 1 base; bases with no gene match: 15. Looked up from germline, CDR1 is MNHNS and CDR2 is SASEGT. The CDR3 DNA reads TGTGCCAGCAGTGAAGTCCCACCCCTAGCGGGGGGTCTTCGGGAGCAGTTCTTC. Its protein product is CASSEVPPLAGGLREQFF.

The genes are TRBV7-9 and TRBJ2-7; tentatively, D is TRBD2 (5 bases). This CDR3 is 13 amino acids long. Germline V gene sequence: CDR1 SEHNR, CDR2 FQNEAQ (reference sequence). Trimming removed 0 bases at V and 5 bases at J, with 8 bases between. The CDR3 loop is CASSLAGNHEQYF. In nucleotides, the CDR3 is TGTGCCAGCAGCTTAGCCGGGAACCACGAGCAGTACTTC.